This TCR beta chain was recovered during a study of blood T cell repertoires in COVID-19. Study at large: The study drew acute and convalescent COVID-19 samples from the United States, Italy and Spain.

Data came from immunoSEQ multiplex PCR; TCRdb stores just in-frame clones and leaves some out. The table shows 100,000 to 150,000 clones, with about 70% occurring only once. This clone came up a few times. V lost 10 bases, J lost 1 base, and 13 bases lay in between. CDR1 is MRHNA and CDR2 is SNTAGT in the germline V gene. CDR3 length: 13 residues. V usage is TRBV6-4 and J usage is TRBJ2-5, with TRBD2 as a possible D gene (5 bases). The clonotype was recovered from a woman in her 70s with acute or convalescent COVID-19. Material: peripheral blood. This CDR3 reads CATGKSLQETQYF. The CDR3, as DNA: TGTGCCACCGGGAAGAGCCTCCAAGAGACCCAGTACTTC.